This T cell receptor (beta chain) emerged from a study of CD8 T cells in ankylosing spondylitis. J lost 0 bases, V lost 5 bases, and 7 bases had no gene match. Germline values: CDR1 DFQATT, CDR2 SNEGSKA (reference sequence). This CDR3 spans 15 amino acids. TCRdb itself ran the 5' RACE reads through MiXCR, one entry per CDR3 protein. This sample carries approximately 100,000 distinct CDR3 sequences, nearly 25% of them seen once, and the ten largest clones take about 12%. The V and J genes are TRBV20-1 and TRBJ2-1; 7 nucleotides align to TRBD1. The receptor was isolated from a male donor with ankylosing spondylitis. The sequencing input was synovial fluid, either unsorted or a sorted T cell fraction (not recorded which). The CDR3 sequence: CSAYRGLSSYNEQFF. The CDR3 region has the DNA TGCAGTGCTTACAGGGGTTTGAGCTCCTACAATGAGCAGTTCTTC.